The 8 T cell receptor beta chains reported below all come from one sample, sequenced in a study of cytomegalovirus exposure and HLA in healthy donors. The PCR employed 60 Vbeta primers together with 13 Jbeta primers. This table comes from immunoSEQ multiplex PCR, and its TCRdb copy is limited to in-frame clones, with some not included. The data show under 150,000 clones, roughly 70% seen once. Sequenced: PBMCs. These receptors were taken from a man aged 18 to 29 in good health and CMV-seropositive.

The J gene is TRBJ2-3, the V gene TRBV19; D is unclear. The V end was cut by 6 bases, the J end by 1 base, with 14 bases between. This CDR3 spans 15 amino acids. Per the germline V gene, CDR1 is LNHDA and CDR2 is SQIVND (reference sequence). The CDR3, as DNA: TGTGCCAGTAGCACAAGAGGTTCGGGCACAGATACGCAGTATTTT. Amino acids: CASSTRGSGTDTQYF.

This clone turned up a few times. J is TRBJ1-2 and V is TRBV2; D ambiguous. This CDR3 region has 13 residues. Germline CDR1 reads SNHLY; CDR2 reads FYNNEI. The germline V and J ends were trimmed by 2 bases and 8 bases, with 12 bases remaining between them. DNA of the CDR3: TGTGCCAGCAGTGAACGTCGGGTAATCGGCTACACCTTC. This translates into CASSERRVIGYTF. The full variable domain, rest sourced from reference TRBV2 and TRBJ1-2, is EPEVTQTPSHQVTQMGQEVILRCVPISNHLYFYWYRQILGQKVEFLVSFYNNEISEKSEIFDDQFSVERPDGSNFTLKIRSTKLEDSAMYFCASSERRVIGYTFGSGTRLTVV.

The rearrangement links TRBV5-4 to TRBJ1-2; 9 bases line up with TRBD1. CDR1 SGHNT and CDR2 YYREEE come from the germline V gene (reference sequence). CDR3 size: 15 residues. V was pared by 0 bases and J by 4 bases, with 4 bases of the junction left unmatched. This CDR3 reads CASSLAGDRVYGYTF. The DNA of the CDR3 is TGTGCCAGCAGCTTGGCGGGGGACAGGGTCTATGGCTACACCTTC. Together with reference TRBV5-4 and TRBJ1-2, the CDR3 gives the full variable domain: ETGVTQSPTHLIKTRGQQVTLRCSSQSGHNTVSWYQQALGQGPQFIFQYYREEENGRGNFPPRFSGLQFPNYSSELNVNALELDDSALYLCASSLAGDRVYGYTFGSGTRLTVV.

V gene TRBV2 combines with J gene TRBJ1-4, with D possibly TRBD1 on 5 matching bases. This CDR3 spans 15 amino acids. V lost 5 bases, J lost 0 bases, and 10 bases lay in between. Germline V lookup: CDR1 SNHLY, CDR2 FYNNEI. In DNA form, the CDR3 reads TGTGCCAGCAGTCGAGGACAAGCAACTAATGAAAAACTGTTTTTT. Translating it yields CASSRGQATNEKLFF.

The rearrangement joins TRBV27 to TRBJ2-3, with a weak D call TRBD1 (6 bases). V was pared by 3 bases and J by 0 bases, with 7 bases between. This CDR3 is built from 14 residues. Germline values: CDR1 MNHEY, CDR2 SMNVEV (reference sequence). This CDR3 reads CASSLTGSTDTQYF. Here the CDR3 DNA reads TGTGCCAGCAGTTTGACAGGCAGCACAGATACGCAGTATTTT.

The chain carries TRBV11-3 and TRBJ2-3, with 8 bases lining up with TRBD1. The CDR3 runs 14 residues. Germline CDR1 is SGHNT and CDR2 is YENEEA. Trimming cost V 5 bases and J 4 bases; bases outside gene matches: 5. The CDR3 DNA reads TGTGCCAGCAGCACCCGACAGGGGCCAGATACGCAGTATTTT. As protein: CASSTRQGPDTQYF.

Only one count was recorded for this clone. The DNA of the CDR3 is TGTGCCAGCAGCTTAACAGGCGGGAGTGAAAAACTGTTTTTT. Protein product: CASSLTGGSEKLFF. This chain joins TRBV7-2 and TRBJ1-4; weak D call: TRBD1 (5 bases). Germline V gene lookup returns CDR1 SGHTA and CDR2 FQGNSA. The CDR3 length is 14 residues. Trimming cost V 2 bases and J 7 bases, with 11 bases left between them.

V is TRBV5-6 and J is TRBJ1-1; 7 nucleotides line up with TRBD1. There are 15 residues in the CDR3. V was clipped by 3 bases and J by 0 bases; unmatched bases: 5. The germline CDR1 and CDR2 sequences are SGHDT and YYEEEE. The CDR3, as DNA: TGTGCCAGCAGCTGGGGACAGACTATGAACACTGAAGCTTTCTTT. Protein sequence: CASSWGQTMNTEAFF.